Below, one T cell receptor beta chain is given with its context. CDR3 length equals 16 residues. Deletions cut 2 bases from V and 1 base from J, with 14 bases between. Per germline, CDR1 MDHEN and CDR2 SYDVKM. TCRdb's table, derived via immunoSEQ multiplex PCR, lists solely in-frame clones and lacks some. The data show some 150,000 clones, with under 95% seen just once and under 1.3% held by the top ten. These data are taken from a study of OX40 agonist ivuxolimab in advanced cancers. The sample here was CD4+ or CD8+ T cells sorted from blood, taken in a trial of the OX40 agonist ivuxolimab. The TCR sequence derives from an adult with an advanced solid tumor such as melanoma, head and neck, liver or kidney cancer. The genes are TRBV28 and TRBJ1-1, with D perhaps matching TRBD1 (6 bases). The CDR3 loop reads CASSLPGGRGNTEAFF. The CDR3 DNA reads TGTGCCAGCAGTTTACCTGGGGGCAGGGGGAACACTGAAGCTTTCTTT.